These 17 T cell receptor beta chains originate from one sample sequenced in a study of early T cells in non-severe SARS-CoV-2 infection. TCRdb ran MiXCR on the 5' RACE reads and lists one entry per CDR3 protein. The sample consists of 42,000 or so distinct CDR3 sequences, roughly 11% of them appearing once. Sequencing was performed on whole blood. These receptors all come from an adult who was a healthcare worker with PCR-confirmed SARS-CoV-2 infection or an uninfected control (not recorded which).

This clonotype has only a few counts. The rearrangement joins TRBV25-1 to TRBJ1-1, with D unclear. The V end was cut by 2 bases, the J end by 5 bases, with 9 bases between. Germline loops: CDR1 MGHDK, CDR2 SYGVNS. There are 13 residues in the CDR3. Here the CDR3 reads CASSEGQKTEAFF. The CDR3 DNA reads TGTGCCAGCAGTGAAGGTCAGAAAACTGAAGCTTTCTTT.

This clonotype has ten or more counts. This chain joins TRBV30 and TRBJ2-5; tentatively, D is TRBD1 or TRBD2 (5 bases each). This CDR3 is built from 15 residues. The germline gives CDR1 GTSNPN, CDR2 SVGIG (reference sequence). V was shortened by 2 bases and J by 5 bases, with 18 bases between the two germline ends. The CDR3 protein is CAWSIGHGMGETQYF. CDR3 coding DNA: TGTGCCTGGAGTATAGGACACGGGATGGGTGAGACCCAGTACTTC.

There are many counts of this clonotype. The chain combines TRBV20-1 with TRBJ2-7; D is ambiguous. The CDR3 totals 15 residues. Germline V gene data show CDR1 as DFQATT and CDR2 as SNEGSKA (reference sequence). With 1 base removed from V and 1 base from J, the gap between germline ends came to 14 bases. In DNA, the CDR3 is TGCAGTGCTAGAGTTTTTAGTTCGACTTCCTACGAGCAGTACTTC. This sequence encodes CSARVFSSTSYEQYF.

This clonotype occurred many times. The chain employs TRBV7-2 and TRBJ1-4, with D tentatively TRBD1 (5 bases). Trimming cost V 6 bases and J 4 bases, with 12 bases left between them. This CDR3 contains 14 residues. Germline-derived CDR1 and CDR2 are SGHTA and FQGNSA. The CDR3 DNA sequence: TGTGCCAGCAGGCAACCGGGACTTAATGAAAAACTGTTTTTT. The encoded protein is CASRQPGLNEKLFF.

This clonotype occurred many times. The chain carries TRBV20-1 and TRBJ2-7; D not resolved. The germline V gene has CDR1 DFQATT and CDR2 SNEGSKA (reference sequence). The V gene lost 1 base and the J gene lost 3 bases, with 7 bases spanning the gap. The CDR3 length is 12 residues. The CDR3 DNA sequence: TGCAGTGCTAGAGGTTACCTCTACGAGCAGTACTTC. Its translation: CSARGYLYEQYF.

The chain recombines TRBV28 with TRBJ2-7, with 11 nucleotides matching TRBD2. This CDR3 contains 14 residues. Trimming took 6 bases from V and 2 from J; bases not matched to a gene: 3. Germline-derived CDR1 and CDR2 are MDHEN and SYDVKM. This CDR3 is CASRGTSGAYEQYF. The CDR3 DNA reads TGTGCCAGCAGAGGGACTAGCGGAGCCTACGAGCAGTACTTC.

This chain links TRBV19 with TRBJ2-3; the D gene is possibly TRBD2 (5 bases). Trimming took 4 bases from V and 4 from J, leaving 9 bases between them. The germline V gene encodes CDR1 LNHDA and CDR2 SQIVND (reference sequence). The CDR3 spans 13 residues. Here the CDR3 reads CASSNLASDTQYF. The CDR3 DNA sequence: TGTGCCAGTAGTAACCTAGCCTCAGATACGCAGTATTTT. Complete variable domain (other parts from reference TRBV19 and TRBJ2-3): DGGITQSPKYLFRKEGQNVTLSCEQNLNHDAMYWYRQDPGQGLRLIYYSQIVNDFQKGDIAEGYSVSREKKESFPLTVTSAQKNPTAFYLCASSNLASDTQYFGPGTRLTVL.

This clonotype showed up just a few times. This chain joins TRBV7-9 and TRBJ1-5; D is ambiguous. Germline-derived CDR1 and CDR2 are SEHNR and FQNEAQ (reference sequence). V lost 1 base and J 3 bases, leaving 10 bases between the germline ends. The CDR3 is made up of 15 amino acids. CDR3 amino acids: CASSLGPGFNQPQHF. The CDR3, as DNA: TGTGCCAGCAGCTTAGGACCGGGGTTCAATCAGCCCCAGCATTTT. Complete variable domain (other parts from reference TRBV7-9 and TRBJ1-5): DTGVSQNPRHKITKRGQNVTFRCDPISEHNRLYWYRQTLGQGPEFLTYFQNEAQLEKSRLLSDRFSAERPKGSFSTLEIQRTEQGDSAMYLCASSLGPGFNQPQHFGDGTRLSIL.

This rearrangement joins TRBV29-1 to TRBJ2-1; D gene uncertain. Germline V gives CDR1 SQVTM, CDR2 ANQGSEA. This CDR3 spans 13 amino acids. Between the trimmed V and J ends, which lost 3 bases and 5 bases, there was a span of 11 bases. This chain's CDR3 is CSVDRARDNEQFF. The CDR3 DNA reads as TGCAGCGTTGATCGGGCTAGGGACAATGAGCAGTTCTTC.

There are a few counts of this clonotype. The chain has TRBV24-1 and TRBJ2-5; D ambiguous. The length of the CDR3 is 12 residues. V was cut by 12 bases and J by 2 bases, with 12 bases left in between. The germline V gene has CDR1 KGHDR and CDR2 SFDVKD. The CDR3 sequence: CAPLGTQETQYF. The CDR3, as DNA: TGTGCCCCCTTGGGCACGCAAGAGACCCAGTACTTC.

This clonotype was observed many times. V usage is TRBV2 and J usage is TRBJ1-3; D is uncertain. The germline V gene encodes CDR1 SNHLY and CDR2 FYNNEI. This CDR3 comprises 11 residues. Between the trimmed V and J ends, which lost 8 bases and 2 bases, there was a span of 4 bases. The CDR3 nucleotides are TGTGCCAGCGGTCCTGGAAACACCATATATTTT. Amino acids: CASGPGNTIYF.

This clonotype has a count of ten or more. The chain employs TRBV29-1 and TRBJ2-5, with 8 positions matching TRBD1. CDR3 length: 14 amino acids. Germline V gene data show CDR1 as SQVTM and CDR2 as ANQGSEA. The V segment lost 6 bases and the J segment 5 bases; nucleotides outside the gene matches: 11. For the CDR3, the DNA is TGCAGCGTCATAACAGGGGGAGTTTTGGAGACCCAGTACTTC. Protein product: CSVITGGVLETQYF. The complete variable domain, with remaining parts taken from reference TRBV29-1 and TRBJ2-5, reads SAVISQKPSRDICQRGTSLTIQCQVDSQVTMMFWYRQQPGQSLTLIATANQGSEATYESGFVIDKFPISRPNLTFSTLTVSNMSPEDSSIYLCSVITGGVLETQYFGPGTRLLVL.

This clonotype was seen only a few times. The V gene is TRBV7-2, the J gene TRBJ2-7; 8 bases align to TRBD2. This CDR3 comprises 16 residues. With 5 bases clipped from V and 1 base from J, the junction kept 10 bases outside the gene matches. The germline CDR1 and CDR2 sequences are SGHTA and FQGNSA. In DNA form, the CDR3 reads TGTGCCAGCAGCCCAAGGGCTAGCGGGTTTTCCTACGAGCAGTACTTC. This encodes CASSPRASGFSYEQYF.

At least ten counts were recorded for this clonotype. The CDR3 DNA reads TGTGCCAGCAAATTGAGCGGGGAGAACACTGAAGCTTTCTTT. It codes for CASKLSGENTEAFF. The chain uses TRBV6-1 and TRBJ1-1; no clear D. Trimming cost V 7 bases and J 1 base, with 13 bases left between them. This CDR3 region has 14 residues. Looked up from germline, CDR1 is MNHNS and CDR2 is SASEGT.

This clonotype was seen ten or more times. This sequence joins TRBV5-8 and TRBJ1-5; D unclear. Germline CDR1 is SGHTS and CDR2 is YDEGEE. The CDR3 length is 11 residues. Trimming pared 4 bases from V and 11 bases from J, leaving 10 bases between. DNA for the CDR3: TGTGCCAGCAGCCCCGGTTTGTCCCAGCATTTT. Amino acid sequence: CASSPGLSQHF.

The gene calls are TRBV6-2 or TRBV6-3 and TRBJ2-7; 8 bases match TRBD2. After removal of 7 bases from V and 5 bases from J, the junction contained 13 bases not matched to a gene. CDR1 and CDR2 from the germline V gene are MNHEY and SVGEGT. The CDR3 length is 15 residues. The DNA of the CDR3 is TGTGCCAGCACCGACGGAGAGCGGGAGTTAAACGAGCAGTACTTC. Its translation is CASTDGERELNEQYF.

This clonotype came up many times. The chain combines TRBV28 with TRBJ2-7, with D tentatively TRBD1 (6 bases). V dropped 3 bases and J dropped 2 bases, with 23 bases sitting between them. The germline CDR1 and CDR2 sequences are MDHEN and SYDVKM. This CDR3 is built from 18 residues. The CDR3 sequence: CASSFFLLDRQNAYEQYF. The CDR3 DNA is TGTGCCAGCAGTTTCTTTTTGTTGGACAGACAGAACGCCTACGAGCAGTACTTC.